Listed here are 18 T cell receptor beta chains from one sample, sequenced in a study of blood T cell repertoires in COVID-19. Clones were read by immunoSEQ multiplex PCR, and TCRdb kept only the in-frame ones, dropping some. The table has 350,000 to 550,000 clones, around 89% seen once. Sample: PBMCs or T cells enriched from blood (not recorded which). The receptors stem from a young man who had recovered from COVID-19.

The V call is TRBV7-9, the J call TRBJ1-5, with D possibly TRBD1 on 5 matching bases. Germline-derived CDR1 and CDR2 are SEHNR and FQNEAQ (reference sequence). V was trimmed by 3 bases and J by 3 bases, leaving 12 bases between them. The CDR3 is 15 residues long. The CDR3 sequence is CASSFAGEPNQPQHF. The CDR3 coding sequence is TGTGCCAGCAGCTTTGCGGGGGAACCCAATCAGCCCCAGCATTTT.

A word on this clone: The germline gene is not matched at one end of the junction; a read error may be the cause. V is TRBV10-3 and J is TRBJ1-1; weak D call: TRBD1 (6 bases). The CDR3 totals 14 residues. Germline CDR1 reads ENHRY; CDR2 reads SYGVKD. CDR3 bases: TGTGCCATCAGTGGGACAGCCCTGAAAACTGAAGCTTTCTTT. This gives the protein CAISGTALKTEAFF.

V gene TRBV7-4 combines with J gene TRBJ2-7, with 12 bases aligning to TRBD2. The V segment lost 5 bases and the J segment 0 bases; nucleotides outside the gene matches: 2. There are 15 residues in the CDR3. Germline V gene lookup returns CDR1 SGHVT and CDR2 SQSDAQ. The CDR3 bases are TGTGCCAGCAGCCCGGGACTAGCGGGCTCCTACGAGCAGTACTTC. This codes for CASSPGLAGSYEQYF.

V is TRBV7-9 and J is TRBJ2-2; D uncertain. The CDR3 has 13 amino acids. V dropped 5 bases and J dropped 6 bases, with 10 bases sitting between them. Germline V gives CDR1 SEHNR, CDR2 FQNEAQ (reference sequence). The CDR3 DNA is TGTGCCAGCAGCCGTATTAGTGCCGGGGAGCTGTTTTTT. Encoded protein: CASSRISAGELFF.

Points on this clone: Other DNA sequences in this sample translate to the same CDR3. This CDR3 is CASSQEYSNQPQHF. The CDR3 DNA reads TGCGCCAGCAGCCAAGAATATAGCAATCAGCCCCAGCATTTT. The chain uses TRBV4-1 and TRBJ1-5, with D uncertain. Between the trimmed V and J ends, which lost 0 bases and 0 bases, there was a span of 3 bases. Germline V gives CDR1 MGHRA, CDR2 YSYEKL. This CDR3 is 14 amino acids long.

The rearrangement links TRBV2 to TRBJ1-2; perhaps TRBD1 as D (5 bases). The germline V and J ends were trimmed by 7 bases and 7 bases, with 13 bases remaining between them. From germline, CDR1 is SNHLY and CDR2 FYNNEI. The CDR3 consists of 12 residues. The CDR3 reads CASMQGLSGYTF. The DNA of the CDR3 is TGTGCCAGCATGCAGGGTCTTAGTGGCTACACCTTC.

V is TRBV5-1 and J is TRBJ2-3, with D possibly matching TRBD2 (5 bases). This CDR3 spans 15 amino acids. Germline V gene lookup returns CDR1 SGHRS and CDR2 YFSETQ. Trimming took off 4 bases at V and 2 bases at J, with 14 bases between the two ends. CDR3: CASSKEAASTDTQYF. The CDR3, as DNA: TGCGCCAGCAGCAAGGAAGCGGCATCCACAGATACGCAGTATTTT. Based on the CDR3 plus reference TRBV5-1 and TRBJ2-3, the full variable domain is KAGVTQTPRYLIKTRGQQVTLSCSPISGHRSVSWYQQTPGQGLQFLFEYFSETQRNKGNFPGRFSGRQFSNSRSEMNVSTLELGDSALYLCASSKEAASTDTQYFGPGTRLTVL.

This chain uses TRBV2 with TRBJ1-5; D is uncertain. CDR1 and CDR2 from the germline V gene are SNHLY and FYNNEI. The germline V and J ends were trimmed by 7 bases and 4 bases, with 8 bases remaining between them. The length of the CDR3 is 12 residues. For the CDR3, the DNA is TGTGCCAGCACCGACTCAAATCAGCCCCAGCATTTT. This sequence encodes CASTDSNQPQHF.

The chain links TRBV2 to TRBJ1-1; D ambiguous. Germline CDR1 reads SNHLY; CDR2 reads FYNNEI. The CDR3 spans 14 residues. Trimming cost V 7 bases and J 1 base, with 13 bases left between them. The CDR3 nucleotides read TGTGCCAGCACTTCTGTCAGCGGGAACACTGAAGCTTTCTTT. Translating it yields CASTSVSGNTEAFF.

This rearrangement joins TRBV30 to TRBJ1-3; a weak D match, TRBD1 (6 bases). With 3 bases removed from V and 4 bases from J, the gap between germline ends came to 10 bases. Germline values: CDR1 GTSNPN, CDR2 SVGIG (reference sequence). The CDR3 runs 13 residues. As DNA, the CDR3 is TGTGCCTGGAGCCCGGGACACGGAAACACCATATATTTT. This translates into CAWSPGHGNTIYF.

The DNA of the CDR3 is TGCAGCGTTGTTCGATGGACAGGCAACACTGAAGCTTTCTTT. Amino acids: CSVVRWTGNTEAFF. J is TRBJ1-1 and V is TRBV29-1, with TRBD1 matching 7 bases. The CDR3 length is 14 residues. V dropped 4 bases and J dropped 2; count of bases not matched to a gene: 7. From germline, CDR1 is SQVTM and CDR2 ANQGSEA. The full variable domain, with the rest looked up from reference TRBV29-1 and TRBJ1-1, is SAVISQKPSRDICQRGTSLTIQCQVDSQVTMMFWYRQQPGQSLTLIATANQGSEATYESGFVIDKFPISRPNLTFSTLTVSNMSPEDSSIYLCSVVRWTGNTEAFFGQGTRLTVV.

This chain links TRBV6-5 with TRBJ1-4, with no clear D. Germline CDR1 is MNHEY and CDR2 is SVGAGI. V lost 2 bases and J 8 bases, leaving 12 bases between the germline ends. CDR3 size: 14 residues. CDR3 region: CASSYSGPGEKLFF. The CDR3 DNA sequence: TGTGCCAGCAGTTACAGCGGCCCGGGGGAAAAACTGTTTTTT.

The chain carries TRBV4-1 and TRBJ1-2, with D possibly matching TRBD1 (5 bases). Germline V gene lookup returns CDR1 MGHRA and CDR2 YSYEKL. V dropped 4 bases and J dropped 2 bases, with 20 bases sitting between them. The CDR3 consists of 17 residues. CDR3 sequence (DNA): TGCGCCAGCAGCCGGAACGTAGAGGACACCGCGAACTATGGCTACACCTTC. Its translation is CASSRNVEDTANYGYTF.

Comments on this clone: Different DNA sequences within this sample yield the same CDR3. CDR3 amino acids: CASSQSSGSYEQYF. CDR3 nucleotides: TGCGCCAGCAGCCAATCTAGCGGGAGCTACGAGCAGTACTTC. The chain is built from TRBV4-1 and TRBJ2-7; 10 bases align to TRBD2. The CDR3 is made up of 14 amino acids. Trimming removed 2 bases from V and 3 bases from J; junction bases left unmatched: 1. The V gene's germline CDR1 is MGHRA and CDR2 YSYEKL.

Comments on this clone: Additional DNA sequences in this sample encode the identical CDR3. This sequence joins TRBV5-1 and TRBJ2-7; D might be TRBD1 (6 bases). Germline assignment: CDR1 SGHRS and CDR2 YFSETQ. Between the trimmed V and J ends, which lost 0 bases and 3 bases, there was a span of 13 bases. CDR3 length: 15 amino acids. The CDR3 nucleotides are TGCGCCAGCAGCTTGGTACAGGGCATTTACTACGAGCAGTACTTC. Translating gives CASSLVQGIYYEQYF.

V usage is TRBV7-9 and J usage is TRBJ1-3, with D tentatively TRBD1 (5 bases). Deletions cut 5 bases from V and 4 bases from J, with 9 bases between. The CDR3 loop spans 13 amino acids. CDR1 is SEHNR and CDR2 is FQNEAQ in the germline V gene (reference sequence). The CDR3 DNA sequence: TGTGCCAGCAGCCAGGGTGGCGGAAACACCATATATTTT. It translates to CASSQGGGNTIYF.

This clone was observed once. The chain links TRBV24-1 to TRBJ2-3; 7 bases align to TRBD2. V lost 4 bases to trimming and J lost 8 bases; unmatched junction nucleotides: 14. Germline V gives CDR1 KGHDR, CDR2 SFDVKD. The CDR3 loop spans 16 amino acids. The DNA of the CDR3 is TGTGCCACCAGTGACCCCTATACAGGATCGGGAGGTACGCAGTATTTT. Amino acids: CATSDPYTGSGGTQYF.

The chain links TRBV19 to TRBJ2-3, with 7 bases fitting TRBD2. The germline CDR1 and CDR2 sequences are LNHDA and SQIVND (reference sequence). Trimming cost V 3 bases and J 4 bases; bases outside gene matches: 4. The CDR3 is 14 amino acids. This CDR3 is CASSMRGGPDTQYF. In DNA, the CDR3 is TGTGCCAGTAGTATGAGGGGAGGGCCAGATACGCAGTATTTT. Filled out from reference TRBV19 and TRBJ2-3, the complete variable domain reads DGGITQSPKYLFRKEGQNVTLSCEQNLNHDAMYWYRQDPGQGLRLIYYSQIVNDFQKGDIAEGYSVSREKKESFPLTVTSAQKNPTAFYLCASSMRGGPDTQYFGPGTRLTVL.